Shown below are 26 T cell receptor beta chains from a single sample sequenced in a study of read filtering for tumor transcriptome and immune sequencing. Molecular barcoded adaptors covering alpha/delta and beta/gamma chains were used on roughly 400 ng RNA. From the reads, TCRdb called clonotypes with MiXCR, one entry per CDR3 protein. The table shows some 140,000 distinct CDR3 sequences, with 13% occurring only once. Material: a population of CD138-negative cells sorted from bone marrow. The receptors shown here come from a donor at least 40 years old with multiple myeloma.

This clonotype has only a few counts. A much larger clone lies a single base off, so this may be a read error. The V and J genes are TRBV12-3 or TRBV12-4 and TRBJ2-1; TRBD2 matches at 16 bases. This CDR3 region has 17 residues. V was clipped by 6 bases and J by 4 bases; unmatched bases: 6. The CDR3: CASSRGLAGGGYNEQFF. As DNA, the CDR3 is TGTGCCAGCAGCCGGGGACTAGCGGGAGGGGGGTACAATGAGCAGTTCTTC.

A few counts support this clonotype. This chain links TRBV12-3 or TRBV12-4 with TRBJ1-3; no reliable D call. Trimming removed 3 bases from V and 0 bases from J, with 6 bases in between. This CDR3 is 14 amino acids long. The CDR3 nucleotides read TGTGCCAGCAGTTTTAGCAGCTCTGGAAACACCATATATTTT. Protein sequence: CASSFSSSGNTIYF.

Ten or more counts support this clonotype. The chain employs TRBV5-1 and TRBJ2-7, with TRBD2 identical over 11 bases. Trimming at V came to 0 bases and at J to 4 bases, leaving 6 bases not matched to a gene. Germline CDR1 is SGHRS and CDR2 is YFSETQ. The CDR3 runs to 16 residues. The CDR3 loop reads CASSLELAGAPYEQYF. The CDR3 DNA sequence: TGCGCCAGCAGCTTGGAACTAGCGGGAGCCCCATACGAGCAGTACTTC.

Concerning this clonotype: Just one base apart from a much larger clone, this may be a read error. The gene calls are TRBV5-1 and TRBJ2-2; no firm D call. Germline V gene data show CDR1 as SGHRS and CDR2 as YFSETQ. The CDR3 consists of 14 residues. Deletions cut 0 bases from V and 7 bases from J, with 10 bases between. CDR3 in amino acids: CASSLAKVYGELFF. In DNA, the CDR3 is TGCGCCAGCAGCTTGGCCAAGGTGTACGGGGAGCTGTTTTTT.

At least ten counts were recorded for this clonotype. The CDR3 sequence is CASSPRPGTVSYEQYF. The CDR3 DNA is TGTGCCAGCAGTCCGCGTCCCGGGACGGTCTCCTACGAGCAGTACTTC. V and J are TRBV12-3 or TRBV12-4 and TRBJ2-7; either TRBD1 or TRBD2 may fit D (5 bases each). This CDR3 is 16 amino acids long. V was trimmed by 5 bases and J by 0 bases, leaving 17 bases between them.

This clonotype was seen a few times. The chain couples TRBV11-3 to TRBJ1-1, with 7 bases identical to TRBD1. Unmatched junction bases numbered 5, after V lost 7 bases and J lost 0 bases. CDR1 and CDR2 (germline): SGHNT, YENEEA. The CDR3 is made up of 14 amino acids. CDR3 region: CASIQDRMNTEAFF. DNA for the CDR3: TGTGCCAGCATCCAGGACAGGATGAACACTGAAGCTTTCTTT.

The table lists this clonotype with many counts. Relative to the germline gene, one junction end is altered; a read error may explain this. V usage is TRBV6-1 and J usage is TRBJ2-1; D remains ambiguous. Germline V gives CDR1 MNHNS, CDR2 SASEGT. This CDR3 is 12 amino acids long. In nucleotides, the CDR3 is TGTGCCAGCAGTGAAGGTCCCTCCGATCGGCTCTTC. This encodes CASSEGPSDRLF.

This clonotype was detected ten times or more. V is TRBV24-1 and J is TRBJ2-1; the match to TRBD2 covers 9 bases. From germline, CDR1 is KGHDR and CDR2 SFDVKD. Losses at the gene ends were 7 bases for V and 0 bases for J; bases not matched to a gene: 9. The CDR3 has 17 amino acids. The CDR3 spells CATRAETSGSSYNEQFF. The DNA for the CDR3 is TGTGCCACCAGAGCCGAGACTAGCGGAAGCTCCTACAATGAGCAGTTCTTC.

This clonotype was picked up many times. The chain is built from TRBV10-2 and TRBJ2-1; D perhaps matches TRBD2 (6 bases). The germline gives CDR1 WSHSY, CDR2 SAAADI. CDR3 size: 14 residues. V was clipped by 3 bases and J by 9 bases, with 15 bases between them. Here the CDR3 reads CASSELSGVGEQFF. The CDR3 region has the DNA TGCGCCAGCAGTGAATTGTCGGGAGTGGGTGAGCAGTTCTTC.

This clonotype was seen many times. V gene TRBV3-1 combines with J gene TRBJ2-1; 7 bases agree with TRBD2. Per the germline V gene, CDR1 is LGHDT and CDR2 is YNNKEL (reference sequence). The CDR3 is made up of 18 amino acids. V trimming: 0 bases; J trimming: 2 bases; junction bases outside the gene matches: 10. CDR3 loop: CASSQDGRGRAPYNEQFF. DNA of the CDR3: TGTGCCAGCAGCCAAGATGGTCGAGGGAGGGCCCCCTACAATGAGCAGTTCTTC.

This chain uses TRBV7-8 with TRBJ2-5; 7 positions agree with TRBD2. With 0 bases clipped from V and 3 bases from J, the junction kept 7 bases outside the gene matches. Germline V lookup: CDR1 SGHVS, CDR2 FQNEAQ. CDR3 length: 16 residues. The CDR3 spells CASSLARSGIEETQYF. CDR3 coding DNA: TGTGCCAGCAGCTTAGCAAGGAGCGGGATTGAAGAGACCCAGTACTTC.

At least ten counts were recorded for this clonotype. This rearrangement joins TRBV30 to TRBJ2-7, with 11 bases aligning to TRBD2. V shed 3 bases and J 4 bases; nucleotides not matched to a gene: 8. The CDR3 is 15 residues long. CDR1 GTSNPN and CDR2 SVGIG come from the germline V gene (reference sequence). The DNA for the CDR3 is TGTGCCTGGAGGCTAGCGGGAGGAAGGGGATACGAGCAGTACTTC. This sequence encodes CAWRLAGGRGYEQYF.

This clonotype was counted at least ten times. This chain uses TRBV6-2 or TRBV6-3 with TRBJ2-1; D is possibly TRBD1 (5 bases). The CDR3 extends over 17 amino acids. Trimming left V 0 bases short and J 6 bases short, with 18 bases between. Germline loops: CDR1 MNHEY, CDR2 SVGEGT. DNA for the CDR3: TGTGCCAGCAGTTACTCGATCCGGCAGGGCAGTAGCAATGAGCAGTTCTTC. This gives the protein CASSYSIRQGSSNEQFF.

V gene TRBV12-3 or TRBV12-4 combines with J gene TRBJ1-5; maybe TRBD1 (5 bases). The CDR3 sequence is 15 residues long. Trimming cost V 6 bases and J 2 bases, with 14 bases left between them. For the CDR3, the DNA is TGTGCCAGCAGACGTCAGGGTTGGGGCAATCAGCCCCAGCATTTT. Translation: CASRRQGWGNQPQHF.

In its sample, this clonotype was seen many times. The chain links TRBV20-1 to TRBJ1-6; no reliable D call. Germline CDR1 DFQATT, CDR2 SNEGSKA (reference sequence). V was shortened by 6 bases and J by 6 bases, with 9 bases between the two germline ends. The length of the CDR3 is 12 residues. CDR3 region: CSAMDANSPLHF. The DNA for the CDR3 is TGCAGTGCGATGGATGCTAATTCACCCCTCCACTTT.

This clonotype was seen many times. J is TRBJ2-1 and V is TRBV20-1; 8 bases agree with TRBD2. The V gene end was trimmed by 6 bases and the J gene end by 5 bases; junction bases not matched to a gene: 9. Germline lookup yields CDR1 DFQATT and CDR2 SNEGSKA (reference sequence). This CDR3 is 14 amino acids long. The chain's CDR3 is CSALPGLEHNEQFF. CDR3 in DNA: TGCAGTGCGCTTCCGGGACTAGAACACAATGAGCAGTTCTTC.

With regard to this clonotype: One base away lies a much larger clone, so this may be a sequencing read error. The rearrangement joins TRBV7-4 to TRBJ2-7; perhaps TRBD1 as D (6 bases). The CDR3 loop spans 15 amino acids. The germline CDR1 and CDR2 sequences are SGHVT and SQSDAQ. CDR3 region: CASSFRDTYSYGQYF. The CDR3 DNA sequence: TGTGCCAGCAGCTTCCGGGACACGTATTCCTACGGGCAGTACTTC.

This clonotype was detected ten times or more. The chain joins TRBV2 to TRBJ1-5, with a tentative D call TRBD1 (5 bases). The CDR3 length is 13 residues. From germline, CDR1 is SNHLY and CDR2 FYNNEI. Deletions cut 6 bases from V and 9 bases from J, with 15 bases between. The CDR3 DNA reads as TGTGCCAGCAGATCAACAGGCTCATGGCCCCAGCATTTT. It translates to CASRSTGSWPQHF.

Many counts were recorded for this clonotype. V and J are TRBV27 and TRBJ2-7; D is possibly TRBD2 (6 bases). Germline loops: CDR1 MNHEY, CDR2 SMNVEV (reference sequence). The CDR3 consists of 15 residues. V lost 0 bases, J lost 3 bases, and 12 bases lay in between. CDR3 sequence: CASSLSIRGGYEQYF. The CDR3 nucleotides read TGTGCCAGCAGTTTATCGATCCGGGGAGGCTACGAGCAGTACTTC.

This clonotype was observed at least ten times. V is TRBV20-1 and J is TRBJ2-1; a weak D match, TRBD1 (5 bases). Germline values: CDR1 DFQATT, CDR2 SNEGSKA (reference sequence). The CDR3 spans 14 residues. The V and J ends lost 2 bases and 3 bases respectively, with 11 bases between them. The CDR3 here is CSARKGRFYNEQFF. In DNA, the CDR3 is TGCAGTGCTAGAAAGGGGCGATTCTACAATGAGCAGTTCTTC.

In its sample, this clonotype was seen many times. As DNA, the CDR3 is TGTGCCATCAGTTTCGGCGGAAGCAATCAGCCCCAGCATTTT. Translation: CAISFGGSNQPQHF. The chain carries TRBV10-3 and TRBJ1-5, with D unresolved. Trimming shortened V by 5 bases and J by 1 base, and 9 bases separated the two germline ends. The CDR3 runs 14 residues. Germline CDR1 reads ENHRY; CDR2 reads SYGVKD.

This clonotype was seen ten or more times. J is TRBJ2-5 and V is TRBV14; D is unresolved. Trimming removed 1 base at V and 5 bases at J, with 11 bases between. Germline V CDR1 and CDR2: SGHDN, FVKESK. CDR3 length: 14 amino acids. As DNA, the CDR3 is TGTGCCAGCAGCCAAGGGCCATCCATGGAGACCCAGTACTTC. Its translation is CASSQGPSMETQYF. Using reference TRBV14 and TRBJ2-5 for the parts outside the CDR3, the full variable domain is EAGVTQFPSHSVIEKGQTVTLRCDPISGHDNLYWYRRVMGKEIKFLLHFVKESKQDESGMPNNRFLAERTGGTYSTLKVQPAELEDSGVYFCASSQGPSMETQYFGPGTRLLVL.

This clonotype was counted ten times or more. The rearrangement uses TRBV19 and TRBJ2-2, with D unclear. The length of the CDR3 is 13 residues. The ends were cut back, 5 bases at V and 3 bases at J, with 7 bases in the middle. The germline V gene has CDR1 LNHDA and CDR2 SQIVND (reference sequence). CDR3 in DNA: TGTGCCAGTAGTTACATCGACACCGGGGAGCTGTTTTTT. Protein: CASSYIDTGELFF.

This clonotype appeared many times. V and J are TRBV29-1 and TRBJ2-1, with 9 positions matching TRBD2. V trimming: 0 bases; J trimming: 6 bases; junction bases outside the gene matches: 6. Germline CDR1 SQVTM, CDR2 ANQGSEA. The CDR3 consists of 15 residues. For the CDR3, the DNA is TGCAGCGTTGAAGATTTACTAGCGGGCCTCAATGAGCAGTTCTTC. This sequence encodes CSVEDLLAGLNEQFF.

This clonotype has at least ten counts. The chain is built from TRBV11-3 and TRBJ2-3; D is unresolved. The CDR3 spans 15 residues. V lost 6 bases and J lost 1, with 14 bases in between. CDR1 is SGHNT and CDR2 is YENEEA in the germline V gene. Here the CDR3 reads CASRTATLGTDTQYF. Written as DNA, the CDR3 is TGTGCCAGCAGGACTGCGACTTTGGGCACAGATACGCAGTATTTT.

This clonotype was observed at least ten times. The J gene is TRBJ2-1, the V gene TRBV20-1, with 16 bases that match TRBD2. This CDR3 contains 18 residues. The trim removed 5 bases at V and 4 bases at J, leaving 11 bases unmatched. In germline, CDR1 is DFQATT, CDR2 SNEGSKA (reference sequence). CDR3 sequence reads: CSALPGTSGRERYNEQFF. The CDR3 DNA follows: TGCAGTGCTCTCCCCGGGACTAGCGGGAGGGAAAGATACAATGAGCAGTTCTTC.